The rows below give T cell receptor beta chains drawn from one sample of a study of cytomegalovirus exposure and HLA in healthy donors. Some clones are missing from TCRdb's copy, which holds only in-frame ones; the method was immunoSEQ multiplex PCR. The sample yields 130,000 or so clones, 85% to 90% seen once. Source material: PBMCs. The origin of the receptors is a woman in her thirties in good health and CMV-seropositive. Each CDR3 is given with its conserved first and last residue. Each record gives: clone size, V gene, D gene, J gene, CDR3 DNA, CDR3 protein. A D gene is named only where the DNA matches it firmly. Size is omitted from some rows. Given values are once, few, many or a class for expanded clones.

size: once; V: TRBV2; D: NA; J: TRBJ2-5; DNA: TGTGCCAGCTTAAGAGAACAAGAGACCCAGTACTTC; CDR3: CASLREQETQYF
size: NA; V: TRBV5-6; D: NA; J: TRBJ1-5; DNA: TGTGCCAGCAGCTTGGCCTCGGCGGGACTCGGGAATCAGCCCCAGCATTTT; CDR3: CASSLASAGLGNQPQHF
size: NA; V: TRBV2; D: NA; J: TRBJ1-1; DNA: TGTGCCAGCACCACACGAAGGGGGGAAGCTTTCTTT; CDR3: CASTTRRGEAFF
size: NA; V: TRBV7-3; D: NA; J: TRBJ2-5; DNA: TGTGCCAGCAGCTTAACGGGGGCAGGGGAGACCCAGTACTTC; CDR3: CASSLTGAGETQYF
size: NA; V: TRBV27; D: NA; J: TRBJ2-7; DNA: TGTGCCAGCAGTTTAGTCCAGGCGAGCTCCTACGAGCAGTACTTC; CDR3: CASSLVQASSYEQYF
size: NA; V: TRBV5-4; D: TRBD2; J: TRBJ2-1; DNA: TGTGCCAGCAGCTTACTAGCGGGGCCTGGGAATGAGCAGTTCTTC; CDR3: CASSLLAGPGNEQFF
size: NA; V: TRBV9; D: NA; J: TRBJ2-7; DNA: TGTGCCAGCAGCGTAGGGGGCCCGACAGGCGACTACGAGCAGTACTTC; CDR3: CASSVGGPTGDYEQYF
size: NA; V: TRBV6-1; D: NA; J: TRBJ1-1; DNA: TGTGCCAGCAGTGATTGGGGCAGGGGTGGGACTGAAGCTTTCTTT; CDR3: CASSDWGRGGTEAFF
size: once; V: TRBV18; D: NA; J: TRBJ1-1; DNA: TGTGCCAGCTCACCACTCAAGCGGGCGACGAACACTGAAGCTTTCTTT; CDR3: CASSPLKRATNTEAFF
size: NA; V: TRBV7-9; D: NA; J: TRBJ1-1; DNA: TGTGCCAGCAGCTTAGGGAGGGGATCGAACACTGAAGCTTTCTTT; CDR3: CASSLGRGSNTEAFF
size: once; V: TRBV2; D: TRBD2; J: TRBJ2-5; DNA: TGTGCCAGCAGTGCGAAGCGGGGGGATGAGACCCAGTACTTC; CDR3: CASSAKRGDETQYF
size: NA; V: TRBV5-1; D: NA; J: TRBJ1-1; DNA: TGCGCCAGCACCCAGACAGGAACTATGAACACTGAAGCTTTCTTT; CDR3: CASTQTGTMNTEAFF
size: NA; V: TRBV4-1; D: TRBD2; J: TRBJ2-1; DNA: TGCGCCAGCAGCCCCTGGGGGGGTAGGGGTTACAATGAGCAGTTCTTC; CDR3: CASSPWGGRGYNEQFF
size: NA; V: TRBV6-1; D: TRBD1; J: TRBJ1-5; DNA: TGTGCCAGCAGTGAGACAGGGTATCAGCCCCAGCATTTT; CDR3: CASSETGYQPQHF
size: NA; V: TRBV27; D: NA; J: TRBJ2-7; DNA: TGTGCCAGCAGTCCGGCTAGATATCCCTACGAGCAGTACTTC; CDR3: CASSPARYPYEQYF
size: NA; V: TRBV7-2; D: TRBD1; J: TRBJ2-3; DNA: TGTGCCAGCAGCGCGACCGGGACAGGGGGTGCAGATACGCAGTATTTT; CDR3: CASSATGTGGADTQYF